Following are 21 T cell receptor beta chains from one sample sequenced in a study of blood T cell repertoires in COVID-19. Generated by immunoSEQ multiplex PCR, the TCRdb table keeps only in-frame clones and is missing some. Altogether 150,000 to 200,000 clones are present, about 88% being singletons, with the ten largest covering 7% to 8%. The sample consisted of peripheral blood. These receptor sequences come from a woman aged 80 or over in a cohort sampled during active or convalescent COVID-19.

The table lists this clone with a few counts. V and J are TRBV4-1 and TRBJ2-7; 8 bases align to TRBD2. This CDR3 region has 14 residues. CDR1 MGHRA and CDR2 YSYEKL come from the germline V gene. Trimming took 2 bases from V and 6 from J; bases not matched to a gene: 6. The CDR3 here is CASSQTPGLGEQYV. The CDR3, as DNA: TGCGCCAGCAGCCAAACCCCGGGACTAGGCGAGCAGTACGTC.

The chain carries TRBV18 and TRBJ1-2; possible D gene TRBD1, 6 bases. The CDR3 is made up of 14 amino acids. In germline, CDR1 is KGHSH, CDR2 LQKENI. V lost 2 bases, J lost 6 bases, and 13 bases lay in between. For the CDR3, the DNA is TGTGCCAGCTCACCAAAACAGGGCTTCGATGGCTACACCTTC. It yields the protein CASSPKQGFDGYTF.

This clone appeared a few times. The chain links TRBV5-1 to TRBJ1-2, with D tentatively TRBD1 (6 bases). There are 14 residues in the CDR3. Germline lookup yields CDR1 SGHRS and CDR2 YFSETQ. The ends were cut back, 4 bases at V and 8 bases at J, with 18 bases in the middle. CDR3 coding DNA: TGCGCCAGCAGCCCTAGTCCAGGGGTGGGCGGCTACACCTTC. Protein product: CASSPSPGVGGYTF.

The chain combines TRBV19 with TRBJ2-6; possibly TRBD1 for D (6 bases). The CDR3 is 13 residues long. Looked up from germline, CDR1 is LNHDA and CDR2 is SQIVND (reference sequence). V shed 7 bases and J shed 9 bases, with 13 bases lying between them. DNA of the CDR3: TGTGCCAGTATTGACAGGAGCGGCAACGTCCTGACTTTC. Its protein is CASIDRSGNVLTF.

This chain connects TRBV18 to TRBJ2-3, with D maybe TRBD1 (6 bases). V was clipped by 5 bases and J by 4 bases, with 16 bases between them. The V gene's germline CDR1 is KGHSH and CDR2 LQKENI. The CDR3 is 15 amino acids. The CDR3: CASSSQGPGADTQYF. The CDR3 DNA follows: TGTGCCAGCTCATCACAGGGACCAGGGGCAGATACGCAGTATTTT. Together with reference TRBV18 and TRBJ2-3, the CDR3 gives the full variable domain: NAGVMQNPRHLVRRRGQEARLRCSPMKGHSHVYWYRQLPEEGLKFMVYLQKENIIDESGMPKERFSAEFPKEGPSILRIQQVVRGDSAAYFCASSSQGPGADTQYFGPGTRLTVL.

This chain joins TRBV5-5 and TRBJ1-4; D ambiguous. V dropped 4 bases and J dropped 7 bases, with 17 bases sitting between them. Germline CDR1 SGHKS, CDR2 YYEKEE (reference sequence). The CDR3 contains 15 residues. As DNA, the CDR3 is TGTGCCAGCAGCGAAGGCCGATCGGGATTTGAAAAACTGTTTTTT. Protein: CASSEGRSGFEKLFF.

This chain connects TRBV10-3 to TRBJ2-2; 8 nucleotides line up with TRBD2. CDR1 and CDR2 (germline): ENHRY, SYGVKD. The length of the CDR3 is 15 residues. Germline trimming cut 3 bases from V and 0 bases from J; bases unmatched to any gene: 0. The CDR3 DNA follows: TGTGCCATCAGTGAACTAGCGGCGAACACCGGGGAGCTGTTTTTT. This translates into CAISELAANTGELFF.

The CDR3, as DNA: TGTGCCAGTAGTAGGCGACTAGCAGTCATCACAGATACGCAGTATTTT. Translation: CASSRRLAVITDTQYF. V and J are TRBV19 and TRBJ2-3, with 7 nucleotides matching TRBD2. Per germline, CDR1 LNHDA and CDR2 SQIVND (reference sequence). This CDR3 spans 16 amino acids. V dropped 4 bases and J dropped 2; count of bases not matched to a gene: 9.

The rearrangement uses TRBV27 and TRBJ2-3, with a tentative D call TRBD2 (5 bases). Trimming removed 3 bases from V and 3 bases from J, with 16 bases in between. CDR3 size: 16 residues. The germline CDR1 and CDR2 sequences are MNHEY and SMNVEV (reference sequence). The CDR3 sequence is CASSFRDPTRTDTQYF. As DNA, the CDR3 is TGTGCCAGCAGTTTCCGCGACCCTACTAGAACAGATACGCAGTATTTT.

This chain links TRBV5-1 with TRBJ1-1; tentative D call: TRBD1 (5 bases). V lost 3 bases and J lost 1, with 13 bases in between. This CDR3 contains 15 residues. Germline V lookup: CDR1 SGHRS, CDR2 YFSETQ. CDR3 coding DNA: TGCGCCAGCAGCTGGGGGGACGGTGGGAACACTGAAGCTTTCTTT. Its protein is CASSWGDGGNTEAFF.

This chain links TRBV5-5 with TRBJ1-4; 8 nucleotides align to TRBD1. In germline, CDR1 is SGHKS, CDR2 YYEKEE (reference sequence). Trimming cost V 6 bases and J 8 bases; bases outside gene matches: 18. This CDR3 spans 17 amino acids. DNA for the CDR3: TGTGCCAGCATTGGCAGGACAGGGTTTCTCGGACCCGAAAAACTGTTTTTT. As protein: CASIGRTGFLGPEKLFF.

This rearrangement joins TRBV19 to TRBJ2-1, with a possible D match to TRBD2 (7 bases). V was clipped by 3 bases and J by 2 bases, with 14 bases between them. The germline CDR1 and CDR2 sequences are LNHDA and SQIVND (reference sequence). The CDR3 contains 16 residues. DNA of the CDR3: TGTGCCAGTAGTATGGTTGCGGGGGCCCCCTACAATGAGCAGTTCTTC. It encodes CASSMVAGAPYNEQFF.

This chain connects TRBV11-2 to TRBJ2-2; 8 bases fit TRBD1. The length of the CDR3 is 15 residues. V dropped 7 bases and J dropped 6; count of bases not matched to a gene: 10. Germline V gene sequence: CDR1 SGHAT, CDR2 FQNNGV. DNA for the CDR3: TGTGCCAGCAACCGAGGACAGGGTCTGGCCGGGGAGCTGTTTTTT. This sequence encodes CASNRGQGLAGELFF.

V gene TRBV3-1 (or the pseudogene TRBV3-2) combines with J gene TRBJ1-1; perhaps TRBD1 as D (5 bases). The CDR3 spans 13 residues. The V end lost 3 bases, the J end lost 9 bases, and 14 bases lay between the germline ends. CDR1 is LGHDT and CDR2 is YNNKEL in the germline V gene (reference sequence). This chain's CDR3 is CASSQQGRAKAFF. Here the CDR3 DNA reads TGTGCCAGCAGCCAGCAGGGCCGTGCTAAAGCTTTCTTT.

This chain joins TRBV19 and TRBJ2-5, with 7 bases aligning to TRBD1. This CDR3 comprises 16 residues. Looked up from germline, CDR1 is LNHDA and CDR2 is SQIVND (reference sequence). The trim removed 7 bases at V and 5 bases at J, leaving 16 bases unmatched. DNA for the CDR3: TGTGCCAGTACCGTGACAGGGACCCCGGTGAGGGAGACCCAGTACTTC. The encoded protein is CASTVTGTPVRETQYF.

The chain has TRBV3-1 (or the pseudogene TRBV3-2) and TRBJ2-2; no clear D gene. CDR3 length: 15 residues. Trimming removed 1 base at V and 1 base at J, with 7 bases between. CDR1 and CDR2 from the germline V gene are LGHDT and YNNKEL (reference sequence). The CDR3, as DNA: TGTGCCAGCAGCCAAGTAACTATGAACACCGGGGAGCTGTTTTTT. Translated: CASSQVTMNTGELFF.

This clone was seen just once. V is TRBV23-1 and J is TRBJ1-5, with a weak D call TRBD1 (5 bases). TRBV23-1 is an ORF; its function is uncertain. V shed 8 bases and J shed 6 bases, with 14 bases lying between them. This CDR3 contains 13 residues. In DNA form, the CDR3 reads TGCGCCAGCTCCCGGCGGGGGTCTCAGCCCCAGCATTTT. Its protein product is CASSRRGSQPQHF.

The chain combines TRBV5-1 with TRBJ2-1; 7 nucleotides agree with TRBD1. The length of the CDR3 is 15 residues. J lost 4 bases, V lost 4 bases, and 8 bases had no gene match. In germline, CDR1 is SGHRS, CDR2 YFSETQ. As DNA, the CDR3 is TGCGCCAGCAGCATTGTCCAGGGACAGTACAATGAGCAGTTCTTC. Protein: CASSIVQGQYNEQFF. Variable domain in full (rest from reference TRBV5-1 and TRBJ2-1): KAGVTQTPRYLIKTRGQQVTLSCSPISGHRSVSWYQQTPGQGLQFLFEYFSETQRNKGNFPGRFSGRQFSNSRSEMNVSTLELGDSALYLCASSIVQGQYNEQFFGPGTRLTVL.

CDR3 sequence: CASSSGTSGSPQETQYF. CDR3 nucleotide sequence: TGCGCCAGCAGCTCCGGGACTAGCGGGAGTCCGCAAGAGACCCAGTACTTC. This chain joins TRBV5-1 and TRBJ2-5; 14 nucleotides match TRBD2. Germline lookup yields CDR1 SGHRS and CDR2 YFSETQ. Unmatched junction bases numbered 6, after V lost 3 bases and J lost 2 bases. The CDR3 sequence is 17 residues long.

The J gene is TRBJ1-5, the V gene TRBV11-2, with 9 bases fitting TRBD1. After removal of 6 bases from V and 7 bases from J, the junction contained 4 bases not matched to a gene. Germline V lookup: CDR1 SGHAT, CDR2 FQNNGV. There are 13 residues in the CDR3. The CDR3 loop reads CASSPGQGQPQHF. The CDR3 DNA is TGTGCCAGCAGTCCTGGACAGGGGCAGCCCCAGCATTTT.

The table lists this clone with a count of one. V gene TRBV6-2 or TRBV6-3 combines with J gene TRBJ1-5; D remains unclear. The CDR3 spans 13 residues. Germline-derived CDR1 and CDR2 are MNHEY and SVGEGT. V lost 5 bases, J lost 5 bases, and 10 bases lay in between. The CDR3 coding sequence is TGTGCCAGCAGTGAGCCCCCCTATCAGCCCCAGCATTTT. This sequence encodes CASSEPPYQPQHF.